This TCR beta chain was recorded in a study of Ad26.COV2.S vaccination and SARS-CoV-2 variants. Clones were read by immunoSEQ multiplex PCR, and TCRdb kept only the in-frame ones, dropping some. The table includes roughly 510,000 clones, around 88% detected once. From germline, CDR1 is SQVTM and CDR2 ANQGSEA. This CDR3 spans 13 amino acids. Trimming cost V 7 bases and J 6 bases; bases outside gene matches: 7. In this sample, this clone turned up a few times. Noted treatment: some 20 received Ad26.COV2.S at low or high dose, single or two shots; about 5 received placebo; per-sample allocation not given. Specimen acquisition occurred on day 63 following the initial vaccine or placebo injection.

The chain has TRBV29-1 and TRBJ2-7; 12 nucleotides match TRBD1. This material consisted of peripheral blood, taken in a trial of Ad26.COV2.S vaccine versus placebo. This clonotype originated in a person aged 18-60 years who received the Ad26.COV2.S COVID-19 vaccine or a placebo. The CDR3, as DNA: TGCAGCGGGGGACAGGGGGCTGGTTCCGAGCAGTACTTC. Encoded protein: CSGGQGAGSEQYF.